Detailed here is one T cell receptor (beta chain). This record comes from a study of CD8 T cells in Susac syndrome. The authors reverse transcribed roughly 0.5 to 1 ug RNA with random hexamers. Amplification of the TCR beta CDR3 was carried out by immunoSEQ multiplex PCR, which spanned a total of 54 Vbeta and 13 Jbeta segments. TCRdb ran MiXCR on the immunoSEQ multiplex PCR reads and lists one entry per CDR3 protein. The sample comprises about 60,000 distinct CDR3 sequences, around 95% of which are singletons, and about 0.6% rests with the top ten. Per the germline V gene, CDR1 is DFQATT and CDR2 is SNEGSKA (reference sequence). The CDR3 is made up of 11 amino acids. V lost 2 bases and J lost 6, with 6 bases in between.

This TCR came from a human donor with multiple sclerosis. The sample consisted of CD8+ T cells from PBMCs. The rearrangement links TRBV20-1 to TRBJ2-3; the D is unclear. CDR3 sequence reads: CSARFSDTQYF. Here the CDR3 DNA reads TGCAGTGCTAGATTCTCCGATACGCAGTATTTT.